These 31 T cell receptor beta chains came from one sample sequenced in a study of radiotherapy plus CTLA-4 blockade in lung cancer. Sequenced by immunoSEQ multiplex PCR; TCRdb stores in-frame clones only, minus some. This table has around 100,000 clones, 70% to 85% appearing once. This specimen was peripheral blood, taken from a patient treated with radiotherapy plus ipilimumab. These receptors all stem from a human donor with non-small cell lung cancer that progressed on radiotherapy plus ipilimumab. Some clones in this sample may be carry-over from other donors' samples.

CDR3 region: CASSRNSGGEQFF. The DNA of the CDR3 is TGTGCCAGCAGCAGAAATAGCGGGGGAGAACAGTTCTTC. V and J are TRBV7-3 and TRBJ2-1, with TRBD2 identical over 9 bases. With V trimmed by 5 bases and J by 13 bases, 9 bases remained unmatched. Looked up from germline, CDR1 is SGHTA and CDR2 is FQGTGA. The CDR3 runs to 13 residues.

This clone was picked up one time. Different DNA sequences within this sample yield the same CDR3. The rearrangement links TRBV5-6 to TRBJ1-1, with D unresolved. CDR1 SGHDT and CDR2 YYEEEE come from the germline V gene. Trimming removed 3 bases at V and 3 bases at J, with 6 bases between. There are 12 residues in the CDR3. CDR3 residues: CASSSAYTEAFF. CDR3 coding DNA: TGTGCCAGCAGCTCGGCGTACACTGAAGCTTTCTTT. Drawing the rest from reference TRBV5-6 and TRBJ1-1, the complete variable domain is DAGVTQSPTHLIKTRGQQVTLRCSPKSGHDTVSWYQQALGQGPQFIFQYYEEEERQRGNFPDRFSGHQFPNYSSELNVNALLLGDSALYLCASSSAYTEAFFGQGTRLTVV.

For the CDR3, the DNA is TGTGCCAGCAGCCAGGGCTCAGCGGGGCCCGGGGAGCTGTTTTTT. The encoded protein is CASSQGSAGPGELFF. The V and J genes are TRBV4-2 and TRBJ2-2; 7 nucleotides match TRBD2. Germline V gives CDR1 LGHNA, CDR2 YNFKEQ. J gave up 6 bases and V 3 bases, and 7 bases lay outside the gene matches. The CDR3 is 15 amino acids.

The chain employs TRBV19 and TRBJ2-5, with TRBD1 matching over 10 bases. CDR1 and CDR2 (germline): LNHDA, SQIVND (reference sequence). The CDR3 has 13 amino acids. The J segment lost 3 bases and the V segment lost 6 bases, leaving 1 base of the junction unmatched. The CDR3 sequence: CASRDRGEETQYF. Written as DNA, the CDR3 is TGTGCCAGTAGGGACAGGGGGGAAGAGACCCAGTACTTC.

The chain recombines TRBV19 with TRBJ2-7; weak D call: TRBD1 (5 bases). The V gene lost 6 bases and the J gene lost 3 bases, with 9 bases spanning the gap. CDR3 length equals 12 residues. Per germline, CDR1 LNHDA and CDR2 SQIVND (reference sequence). The CDR3 DNA reads as TGTGCCAGTAGCCGACAGAGCTACGAGCAGTACTTC. Its translation: CASSRQSYEQYF.

The J gene is TRBJ2-5, the V gene TRBV18; the D is unclear. This CDR3 is 15 amino acids long. Germline lookup yields CDR1 KGHSH and CDR2 LQKENI. The ends were cut back, 0 bases at V and 0 bases at J, with 8 bases in the middle. The chain's CDR3 is CASSPPGSYQETQYF. The CDR3 DNA reads TGTGCCAGCTCACCACCGGGGTCTTACCAAGAGACCCAGTACTTC.

This chain connects TRBV7-9 to TRBJ1-5, with unresolved D. The CDR3 consists of 15 residues. Germline lookup yields CDR1 SEHNR and CDR2 FQNEAQ (reference sequence). Trimming shortened V by 1 base and J by 5 bases, and 12 bases separated the two germline ends. The chain's CDR3 is CASSLGVGPDQPQHF. As DNA, the CDR3 is TGTGCCAGCAGCTTAGGAGTAGGCCCCGATCAGCCCCAGCATTTT.

The V gene is TRBV27, the J gene TRBJ1-2; TRBD1 aligns across 7 bases. There are 14 residues in the CDR3. From germline, CDR1 is MNHEY and CDR2 SMNVEV (reference sequence). V lost 9 bases to trimming and J lost 6 bases; unmatched junction nucleotides: 13. The CDR3 DNA reads as TGTGCCAGTGGGGTCGGAGGGGGCATGAATGGCTACACCTTC. Its translation: CASGVGGGMNGYTF.

V gene TRBV5-4 combines with J gene TRBJ1-3, with a possible D match to TRBD1 (6 bases). The CDR3 extends over 16 amino acids. Germline CDR1 reads SGHNT; CDR2 reads YYREEE (reference sequence). V dropped 4 bases and J dropped 2 bases, with 16 bases sitting between them. This CDR3 reads CASSGPRQDPGNTIYF. CDR3 bases: TGTGCCAGCAGCGGACCCCGACAGGACCCTGGAAACACCATATATTTT.

The rearrangement links TRBV15 to TRBJ1-4, with TRBD1 identical over 9 bases. There are 16 residues in the CDR3. In germline, CDR1 is LNHNV, CDR2 YYDKDF (reference sequence). With 3 bases clipped from V and 6 bases from J, the junction kept 8 bases outside the gene matches. The CDR3 region is CATSSIWDRDYEKLFF. CDR3 DNA sequence: TGTGCCACCAGCAGCATATGGGACAGGGATTATGAAAAACTGTTTTTT.

The rearrangement joins TRBV7-3 to TRBJ2-2; D unclear. Deletions cut 5 bases from V and 7 bases from J, with 17 bases between. The CDR3 is 15 residues long. CDR1 is SGHTA and CDR2 is FQGTGA in the germline V gene. The CDR3 here is CASSQAGVFGGELFF. Written as DNA, the CDR3 is TGTGCCAGCAGCCAAGCCGGTGTCTTCGGCGGGGAGCTGTTTTTT.

The rearrangement links TRBV27 to TRBJ2-1; 8 bases are a match to TRBD2. This CDR3 contains 15 residues. V gave up 5 bases and J gave up 0 bases; unmatched junction bases: 3. The germline V gene has CDR1 MNHEY and CDR2 SMNVEV (reference sequence). The DNA of the CDR3 is TGTGCCAGCAGTCTGGGGACTAGCTCCTACAATGAGCAGTTCTTC. This encodes CASSLGTSSYNEQFF.

This clone was recorded only once. The chain has TRBV19 and TRBJ2-7, with 9 bases fitting TRBD1. Germline CDR1 and CDR2: LNHDA and SQIVND (reference sequence). Trimming took 4 bases from V and 6 from J; bases not matched to a gene: 4. The CDR3 has 13 amino acids. This chain's CDR3 is CASSTHRGLEQYF. Here the CDR3 DNA reads TGTGCCAGTAGTACGCACAGGGGGCTCGAGCAGTACTTC.

This clone was detected only a few times. The chain links TRBV4-3 to TRBJ1-1, with D hard to call. The V and J ends lost 0 bases and 3 bases respectively, with 8 bases between them. Germline CDR1 and CDR2: LGHNA and YSLEER. The CDR3 covers 14 residues. This chain's CDR3 is CASSQEWRDTEAFF. CDR3 sequence (DNA): TGCGCCAGCAGCCAAGAATGGCGGGACACTGAAGCTTTCTTT.

V usage is TRBV6-5 and J usage is TRBJ1-6; 8 positions agree with TRBD1. V shed 6 bases, J shed 3 bases, and the junction held 4 bases outside the gene matches. The CDR3 loop spans 15 amino acids. Germline lookup yields CDR1 MNHEY and CDR2 SVGAGI. The CDR3 reads CASSAGTGYNSPLHF. The CDR3 nucleotides read TGTGCCAGCAGCGCCGGGACAGGCTATAATTCACCCCTCCACTTT.

This clone was seen more than once but under ten times. This chain joins TRBV4-2 and TRBJ2-7; maybe TRBD1 (6 bases). This CDR3 spans 15 amino acids. The germline V gene has CDR1 LGHNA and CDR2 YNFKEQ. V was clipped by 3 bases and J by 4 bases, with 16 bases between them. CDR3: CASSHSLGGGYEQYF. The CDR3 coding sequence is TGTGCCAGCAGCCACTCCCTAGGGGGTGGTTACGAGCAGTACTTC.

The gene calls are TRBV18 and TRBJ1-5; D is undetermined. Trimming pared 3 bases from V and 6 bases from J, leaving 15 bases between. The CDR3 is 15 amino acids. The germline gives CDR1 KGHSH, CDR2 LQKENI. The CDR3 nucleotides read TGTGCCAGCTCACCCCTTGTGGGTGCAGGTCAGCCCCAGCATTTT. As protein: CASSPLVGAGQPQHF.

V usage is TRBV7-9 and J usage is TRBJ2-7, with a tentative D call TRBD1 (6 bases). Germline V gene lookup returns CDR1 SEHNR and CDR2 FQNEAQ (reference sequence). CDR3 length: 14 amino acids. Trimming pared 1 base from V and 5 bases from J, leaving 12 bases between. The chain's CDR3 is CASSLVSRGDEQYF. The CDR3 nucleotides are TGTGCCAGCAGCTTAGTCTCCAGGGGTGACGAGCAGTACTTC.

This clone appeared a few times. This chain connects TRBV7-8 to TRBJ2-2; TRBD2 is a possible D gene (5 bases). CDR1 and CDR2 from the germline V gene are SGHVS and FQNEAQ. The CDR3 consists of 13 residues. Trimming pared 3 bases from V and 6 bases from J, leaving 8 bases between. CDR3 bases: TGTGCCAGCAGCTTTACGCGGGCCGGGGAGCTGTTTTTT. It translates to CASSFTRAGELFF.

As DNA, the CDR3 is TGTGCCAGCAGTTCCACTATTCCGGCTGGGGCCAACGTCCTGACTTTC. This encodes CASSSTIPAGANVLTF. The chain is built from TRBV28 and TRBJ2-6; D not certain. Per germline, CDR1 MDHEN and CDR2 SYDVKM. V lost 4 bases to trimming and J lost 2 bases, with 12 bases between them. CDR3 size: 16 residues.

This chain joins TRBV6-5 and TRBJ1-2, with 8 bases fitting TRBD1. Per the germline V gene, CDR1 is MNHEY and CDR2 is SVGAGI. The CDR3 covers 14 residues. The J segment lost 8 bases and the V segment lost 6 bases, leaving 11 bases of the junction unmatched. The CDR3 reads CASSRGQDLSGYTF. The CDR3 region has the DNA TGTGCCAGCAGCAGGGGACAGGACCTCTCGGGCTACACCTTC.

The chain is built from TRBV7-2 and TRBJ1-1, with TRBD1 matching over 7 bases. V was clipped by 1 base and J by 8 bases; unmatched bases: 4. This CDR3 comprises 13 residues. Germline-derived CDR1 and CDR2 are SGHTA and FQGNSA. CDR3 nucleotides: TGTGCCAGCAGCTTAGAGGGGGCAGAGGAAGCTTTCTTT. The encoded protein is CASSLEGAEEAFF.

The chain couples TRBV7-2 to TRBJ1-4; no definite D call. Germline CDR1 reads SGHTA; CDR2 reads FQGNSA. The V end was cut by 6 bases, the J end by 5 bases, with 10 bases between. The length of the CDR3 is 13 residues. This CDR3 reads CASSRGENEKLFF. The CDR3 DNA reads TGTGCCAGCAGTCGAGGAGAAAATGAAAAACTGTTTTTT.

As for this clone: Within the sample, other DNA sequences also encode this same CDR3. V is TRBV7-2 and J is TRBJ2-3; no definite D call. The germline CDR1 and CDR2 sequences are SGHTA and FQGNSA. V lost 1 base and J 0 bases, leaving 5 bases between the germline ends. This CDR3 is built from 14 residues. CDR3: CASSLGRSTDTQYF. The DNA of the CDR3 is TGTGCCAGCAGCTTAGGCCGAAGCACAGATACGCAGTATTTT.

The rearrangement uses TRBV28 and TRBJ2-3, with 9 bases fitting TRBD2. The V segment lost 5 bases and the J segment 0 bases; nucleotides outside the gene matches: 15. The CDR3 is 19 amino acids. CDR1 and CDR2 from the germline V gene are MDHEN and SYDVKM. The CDR3 loop reads CASSPTGTSLTFSTDTQYF. The CDR3 DNA follows: TGTGCCAGCAGTCCAACCGGGACTAGCCTAACCTTTAGCACAGATACGCAGTATTTT.

The V gene is TRBV7-6, the J gene TRBJ1-1; no reliable D call. The V end lost 3 bases, the J end lost 5 bases, and 10 bases lay between the germline ends. CDR3 length: 13 residues. In germline, CDR1 is SGHVS, CDR2 FNYEAQ. CDR3 amino acids: CASSLGSRTEAFF. The CDR3 nucleotides read TGTGCCAGCAGCTTGGGGAGTAGGACTGAAGCTTTCTTT.

This clone came up once. The V and J genes are TRBV28 and TRBJ1-6; possibly TRBD1 for D (6 bases). Germline V CDR1 and CDR2: MDHEN, SYDVKM. The length of the CDR3 is 13 residues. The V end lost 6 bases, the J end lost 6 bases, and 9 bases lay between the germline ends. The CDR3 loop is CASRTGFNSPLHF. CDR3 sequence (DNA): TGTGCCAGCAGGACAGGTTTTAATTCACCCCTCCACTTT.

V and J are TRBV12-5 and TRBJ2-3; no firm D call. The CDR3 is made up of 11 amino acids. Trimming cost V 1 base and J 14 bases, with 10 bases left between them. CDR1 and CDR2 (germline): LGHNT, FRNRAP. CDR3 sequence: CASGLARQPYF. In DNA, the CDR3 is TGTGCTAGTGGTTTGGCGAGGCAGCCGTATTTT. Full variable domain (missing parts from reference TRBV12-5 and TRBJ2-3): DARVTQTPRHKVTEMGQEVTMRCQPILGHNTVFWYRQTMMQGLELLAYFRNRAPLDDSGMPKDRFSAEMPDATLATLKIQPSEPRDSAVYFCASGLARQPYFGPGTRLTVL.

The chain has TRBV5-1 and TRBJ2-7, with D perhaps being TRBD1 or TRBD2 (7 bases each). Germline V lookup: CDR1 SGHRS, CDR2 YFSETQ. V shed 4 bases and J shed 0 bases, with 20 bases lying between them. This CDR3 contains 17 residues. The CDR3 DNA sequence: TGCGCCAGCAGCCTGACTGAGGGGGCGGGGGCCTCCTACGAGCAGTACTTC. It translates to CASSLTEGAGASYEQYF.

The V gene is TRBV4-2, the J gene TRBJ1-2; 7 bases map to TRBD1. CDR1 and CDR2 from the germline V gene are LGHNA and YNFKEQ. V dropped 0 bases and J dropped 2; count of bases not matched to a gene: 12. This CDR3 is built from 18 residues. The CDR3 spells CASSQDRARGYANYGYTF. CDR3 DNA sequence: TGTGCCAGCAGCCAAGATCGGGCCAGGGGGTATGCCAACTATGGCTACACCTTC.

The rearrangement links TRBV5-1 to TRBJ2-6; D is unresolved. V was cut by 3 bases and J by 0 bases, with 10 bases left in between. The length of the CDR3 is 16 residues. Germline CDR1 SGHRS, CDR2 YFSETQ. The CDR3 spells CASSSFDISGANVLTF. The CDR3 bases are TGCGCCAGCAGCTCTTTCGACATCTCTGGGGCCAACGTCCTGACTTTC.